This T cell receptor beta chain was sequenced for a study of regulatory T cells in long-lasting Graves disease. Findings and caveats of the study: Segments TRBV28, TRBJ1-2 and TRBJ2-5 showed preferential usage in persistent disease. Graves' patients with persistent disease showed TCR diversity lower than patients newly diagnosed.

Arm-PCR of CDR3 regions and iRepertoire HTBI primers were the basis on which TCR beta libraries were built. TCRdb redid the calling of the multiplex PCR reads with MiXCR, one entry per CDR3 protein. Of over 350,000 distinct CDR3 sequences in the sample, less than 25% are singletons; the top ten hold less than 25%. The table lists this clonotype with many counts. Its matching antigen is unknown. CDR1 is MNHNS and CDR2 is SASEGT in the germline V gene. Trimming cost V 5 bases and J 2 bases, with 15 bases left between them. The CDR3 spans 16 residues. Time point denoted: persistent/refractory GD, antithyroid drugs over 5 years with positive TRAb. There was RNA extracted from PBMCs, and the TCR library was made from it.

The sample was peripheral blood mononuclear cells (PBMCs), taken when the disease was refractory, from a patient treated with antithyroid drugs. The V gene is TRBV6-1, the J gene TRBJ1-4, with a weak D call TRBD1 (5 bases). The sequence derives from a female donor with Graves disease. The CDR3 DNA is TGTGCCAGCAGTCCCGACAGTTTAAAGACTAATGAAAAACTGTTTTTT. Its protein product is CASSPDSLKTNEKLFF.